The 31 T cell receptor beta chains below were found in one sample sequenced in a study of patients and donors after allogeneic stem cell transplantation. From the RT-PCR reads, TCRdb called clonotypes with MiXCR, one entry per CDR3 protein. Of around 2,000 distinct CDR3 sequences listed, around 1.7% are singletons. Sample: blood, either unsorted or a sorted T cell fraction (not recorded which). The source is a human donor who was either an allogeneic HSCT recipient or a stem cell or donor lymphocyte infusion donor (not recorded which). It is not recorded whose cells these are; they may come from a transplant donor.

This clonotype ranks as medium-sized. The rearrangement uses TRBV6-2 or TRBV6-3 and TRBJ2-1, with D perhaps TRBD1 or TRBD2 (5 bases each). The V gene lost 1 base and the J gene lost 2 bases, with 15 bases spanning the gap. The CDR3 has 17 residues. Germline CDR1 and CDR2: MNHEY and SVGEGT. CDR3 coding DNA: TGTGCCAGCAGTTACTTTGGGGGACCCAAACCCTACAATGAGCAGTTCTTC. Its translation is CASSYFGGPKPYNEQFF.

This clonotype qualifies as medium-sized. The rearrangement joins TRBV24-1 to TRBJ2-1, with TRBD2 identical over 11 bases. V lost 3 bases, J lost 3 bases, and 9 bases stayed unmatched. CDR1 is KGHDR, CDR2 SFDVKD, per germline. The CDR3 sequence is 18 residues long. For the CDR3, the DNA is TGTGCCACCAGTGATGGCCCCGGGACTAGCGGCCTCTACAATGAGCAGTTCTTC. It translates to CATSDGPGTSGLYNEQFF.

Relative to its sample, this clonotype is medium-sized (0.01 to 0.1%). This sequence joins TRBV10-3 and TRBJ2-5; D may be TRBD2 (6 bases). In germline, CDR1 is ENHRY, CDR2 SYGVKD. CDR3 length equals 15 residues. V shed 2 bases and J shed 2 bases, with 12 bases lying between them. For the CDR3, the DNA is TGTGCCATCAGTGAGAAGGCGGGGACGCAAGAGACCCAGTACTTC. Translating it yields CAISEKAGTQETQYF.

By share, this clonotype ranks as medium-sized. V and J are TRBV5-1 and TRBJ2-5; tentatively, D is TRBD1 or TRBD2 (5 bases each). With 1 base removed from V and 4 bases from J, the gap between germline ends came to 17 bases. Per the germline V gene, CDR1 is SGHRS and CDR2 is YFSETQ. This CDR3 is 16 amino acids long. DNA of the CDR3: TGCGCCAGCAGCTTGTGGGCGGCCCCAGGGAGAGAGACCCAGTACTTC. Encoded protein: CASSLWAAPGRETQYF.

By its share, this clonotype is medium-sized. V is TRBV20-1 and J is TRBJ1-5; D may be TRBD1 (5 bases). The CDR3 spans 14 residues. Trimming took 3 bases from V and 3 from J, leaving 12 bases between them. From germline, CDR1 is DFQATT and CDR2 SNEGSKA (reference sequence). CDR3 coding DNA: TGCAGTGCTAGTTCCAAGGGGACCAATCAGCCCCAGCATTTT. Its translation is CSASSKGTNQPQHF.

This clonotype is medium-sized in the sample. The chain uses TRBV18 and TRBJ1-1, with D uncertain. This CDR3 region has 15 residues. Germline V gives CDR1 KGHSH, CDR2 LQKENI. Trimming took off 3 bases at V and 1 base at J, with 12 bases between the two ends. The CDR3 spells CASSPGWAPNTEAFF. In DNA, the CDR3 is TGTGCCAGCTCACCGGGGTGGGCCCCGAACACTGAAGCTTTCTTT.

This clonotype is judged medium-sized. The chain recombines TRBV29-1 with TRBJ1-2, with 10 bases identical to TRBD1. This CDR3 has 13 residues. Germline CDR1 and CDR2: SQVTM and ANQGSEA. With V trimmed by 7 bases and J by 5 bases, 7 bases remained unmatched. Here the CDR3 reads CSAGTGVKYGYTF. CDR3 coding DNA: TGCAGCGCCGGGACAGGGGTAAAATATGGCTACACCTTC.

By share, this clonotype counts as medium-sized. This sequence joins TRBV5-1 and TRBJ2-5, with 7 bases matching TRBD1. In germline, CDR1 is SGHRS, CDR2 YFSETQ. This CDR3 comprises 16 residues. V trimming: 2 bases; J trimming: 5 bases; junction bases outside the gene matches: 12. The CDR3 region has the DNA TGCGCCAGCAGCTTAGACAGGGCCGGAACAGAGGAGACCCAGTACTTC. Residues: CASSLDRAGTEETQYF.

J is TRBJ1-5 and V is TRBV13, with D maybe TRBD1 (6 bases). From germline, CDR1 is PRHDT and CDR2 FYEKMQ (reference sequence). Deletions cut 5 bases from V and 11 bases from J, with 19 bases between. The CDR3 is 14 amino acids. The DNA of the CDR3 is TGTGCCAGCAGCCTCTACTCAGGGGACGGAGCCCAGCATTTT. As protein: CASSLYSGDGAQHF.

This clonotype was observed a handful of times. This sequence joins TRBV5-1 and TRBJ2-1; D is perhaps TRBD1 or TRBD2 (5 bases each). This CDR3 is 12 amino acids long. Between the trimmed V and J ends, which lost 3 bases and 12 bases, there was a span of 13 bases. Looked up from germline, CDR1 is SGHRS and CDR2 is YFSETQ. CDR3 nucleotides: TGCGCCAGCAGCTGGGGCTCTGGAGGGCAGTTCTTC. It is translated as CASSWGSGGQFF. The variable domain in full, with the rest retrieved from reference TRBV5-1 and TRBJ2-1, is KAGVTQTPRYLIKTRGQQVTLSCSPISGHRSVSWYQQTPGQGLQFLFEYFSETQRNKGNFPGRFSGRQFSNSRSEMNVSTLELGDSALYLCASSWGSGGQFFGPGTRLTVL.

In this sample, this clonotype is medium-sized. The chain employs TRBV20-1 and TRBJ2-3, with a tentative D call TRBD2 (6 bases). Germline CDR1 and CDR2: DFQATT and SNEGSKA (reference sequence). V shed 7 bases and J shed 6 bases, with 11 bases lying between them. The CDR3 has 11 amino acids. The CDR3 sequence is CSVRAGDTQYF. The CDR3 DNA reads TGCAGTGTTAGGGCGGGGGATACGCAGTATTTT.

By share, this clonotype counts as medium-sized (0.01 to 0.1%). The J gene is TRBJ2-5, the V gene TRBV2, with D unclear. CDR1 and CDR2 from the germline V gene are SNHLY and FYNNEI. This CDR3 is 13 amino acids long. Trimming removed 4 bases at V and 7 bases at J, with 13 bases between. The CDR3 region is CASSAVPRVTQYF. The CDR3 nucleotides read TGTGCCAGCAGTGCCGTGCCCCGCGTGACCCAGTACTTC.

This clonotype is classed as medium-sized. The chain has TRBV4-2 and TRBJ1-2; possibly TRBD1 for D (5 bases). The V end lost 1 base, the J end lost 0 bases, and 12 bases lay between the germline ends. This CDR3 has 16 amino acids. CDR1 and CDR2 from the germline V gene are LGHNA and YNFKEQ. The CDR3 DNA reads TGTGCCAGCAGCCAAGTCGGGGCTCAAGCTAACTATGGCTACACCTTC. It is translated as CASSQVGAQANYGYTF.

This clonotype is medium-sized (0.01 to 0.1%). The J gene is TRBJ2-7, the V gene TRBV28; the D is unclear. The CDR3 is 16 residues long. Trimming removed 5 bases at V and 2 bases at J, with 19 bases between. Germline V CDR1 and CDR2: MDHEN, SYDVKM. The CDR3 region has the DNA TGTGCCAGCAGTCCCATCCCTGGCTGGCAGGCCTACGAGCAGTACTTC. Translating gives CASSPIPGWQAYEQYF.

By share, this clonotype counts as medium-sized. The chain couples TRBV29-1 to TRBJ2-5, with a possible D match to TRBD1 (6 bases). Trimming left V 3 bases short and J 3 bases short, with 14 bases between. The CDR3 spans 14 residues. CDR1 and CDR2 (germline): SQVTM, ANQGSEA. The CDR3 DNA is TGCAGCGTTGAGGGGGCGTACAGCGAAGAGACCCAGTACTTC. Protein: CSVEGAYSEETQYF.

By sample fraction, this clonotype is medium-sized. V is TRBV6-2 or TRBV6-3 and J is TRBJ2-1, with 8 bases matching TRBD1. The V and J ends lost 6 bases and 5 bases, in that order; junction bases with no gene match: 9. Germline assignment: CDR1 MNHEY and CDR2 SVGEGT. The CDR3 totals 15 residues. The DNA of the CDR3 is TGTGCCAGCAGCTTAAGACAGGGGACCCACAATGAGCAGTTCTTC. This sequence encodes CASSLRQGTHNEQFF.

This clonotype is medium-sized (0.01 to 0.1%). The chain is built from TRBV4-1 and TRBJ2-3, with D possibly called TRBD1 or TRBD2 (5 bases each). Germline loops: CDR1 MGHRA, CDR2 YSYEKL. CDR3 size: 13 residues. V lost 3 bases to trimming and J lost 5 bases, with 9 bases between them. The CDR3 is CASSQTGGDTQYF. DNA of the CDR3: TGCGCCAGCAGCCAGACTGGGGGAGATACGCAGTATTTT.

By its share, this clonotype is medium-sized (0.01 to 0.1%). The V call is TRBV4-1, the J call TRBJ2-1, with 12 bases fitting TRBD2. The junction had 7 bases not matched to a gene; V was cut back by 0 bases and J by 10 bases. The CDR3 has 16 residues. Looked up from germline, CDR1 is MGHRA and CDR2 is YSYEKL. CDR3 residues: CASSQEPLAGGREQFF. Here the CDR3 DNA reads TGCGCCAGCAGCCAAGAGCCGCTAGCGGGGGGGCGGGAGCAGTTCTTC.

By proportion, this clonotype is medium-sized. The chain has TRBV18 and TRBJ2-1; no clear D. The ends were cut back, 6 bases at V and 5 bases at J, with 11 bases in the middle. Germline lookup yields CDR1 KGHSH and CDR2 LQKENI. The CDR3 covers 13 residues. The CDR3 here is CASSQAPDNEQFF. The CDR3 DNA sequence: TGTGCCAGCTCGCAGGCCCCCGACAATGAGCAGTTCTTC.

The chain uses TRBV20-1 and TRBJ2-1, with 14 nucleotides matching TRBD2. V trimming: 3 bases; J trimming: 0 bases; junction bases outside the gene matches: 13. Germline assignment: CDR1 DFQATT and CDR2 SNEGSKA (reference sequence). CDR3 length: 20 residues. The CDR3 nucleotides are TGCAGTGCTAGGCCTAGGGGACTAGCGGGGGTCACGAGCTCCTACAATGAGCAGTTCTTC. It specifies CSARPRGLAGVTSSYNEQFF.

By share, this clonotype ranks as medium-sized. The V gene is TRBV20-1, the J gene TRBJ2-2; D uncertain. CDR1 and CDR2 (germline): DFQATT, SNEGSKA (reference sequence). This CDR3 region has 15 residues. V was cut by 3 bases and J by 3 bases, with 14 bases left in between. As DNA, the CDR3 is TGCAGTGCTAGGTCTAACCAGCTTTACACCGGGGAGCTGTTTTTT. It translates to CSARSNQLYTGELFF.

A few counts support this clonotype. This CDR3 reads CASSSLPGQGNSPLHF. As DNA, the CDR3 is TGTGCCAGCAGCTCCTTGCCAGGGCAGGGGAATTCACCCCTCCACTTT. V and J are TRBV5-5 and TRBJ1-6; D is possibly TRBD1 (6 bases). V was shortened by 3 bases and J by 7 bases, with 17 bases between the two germline ends. The CDR3 is made up of 16 amino acids. Germline CDR1 reads SGHKS; CDR2 reads YYEKEE (reference sequence).

By frequency in the sample, this clonotype is medium-sized. The chain carries TRBV5-1 and TRBJ2-3; D perhaps matches TRBD1 (6 bases). V was clipped by 0 bases and J by 4 bases, with 9 bases between them. The CDR3 is 14 residues long. CDR1 and CDR2 (germline): SGHRS, YFSETQ. The CDR3, as DNA: TGCGCCAGCAGCTTGGTCCAGGGGTCAGATACGCAGTATTTT. It codes for CASSLVQGSDTQYF.

By its share, this clonotype is medium-sized. V is TRBV3-1 and J is TRBJ1-1; D not certain. Germline V gives CDR1 LGHDT, CDR2 YNNKEL (reference sequence). This CDR3 has 11 amino acids. Trimming cost V 7 bases and J 4 bases, with 7 bases left between them. CDR3 DNA sequence: TGTGCCAGCACCGGGAGCACTGAAGCTTTCTTT. It yields the protein CASTGSTEAFF.

Within the sample, this clonotype is medium-sized. CDR3 sequence reads: CSAAGGGGVTEAFF. The CDR3 DNA reads as TGCAGTGCAGCAGGGGGAGGGGGCGTCACTGAAGCTTTCTTT. This sequence joins TRBV20-1 and TRBJ1-1; 7 bases are a match to TRBD1. The germline V gene has CDR1 DFQATT and CDR2 SNEGSKA (reference sequence). The V and J ends lost 6 bases and 4 bases, in that order; junction bases with no gene match: 11. CDR3 length: 14 amino acids.

This clonotype rates as medium-sized. Here the CDR3 omits its conserved ending phenylalanine or tryptophan, so a read error is the likely source. It is unclear where the CDR3 begins or ends on the DNA, so no DNA is shown, and the CDR3 is as TCRdb lists it. The chain uses TRBV21-1 and TRBJ1-1. TRBV21-1 is tagged as a pseudogene. The length of the CDR3 is 13 amino acids, counting both ends. CDR3 amino acids: CASSKMGPVRQPG.

In its sample, this clonotype ranks as medium-sized. V is TRBV20-1 and J is TRBJ2-3, with D unclear. The CDR3 covers 11 residues. From germline, CDR1 is DFQATT and CDR2 SNEGSKA (reference sequence). In DNA form, the CDR3 reads TGCGCCGCTGTCGGCACAGATACGCAGTATTTT. Translation gives CAAVGTDTQYF.

This clonotype qualifies as medium-sized. CDR3 amino acids: CASSPSALAGVDEQFF. CDR3 in DNA: TGTGCCAGCAGCCCATCGGCGCTAGCGGGGGTGGATGAGCAGTTCTTC. The rearrangement links TRBV7-3 to TRBJ2-1; 10 bases agree with TRBD2. From germline, CDR1 is SGHTA and CDR2 FQGTGA. This CDR3 is built from 16 residues. The J segment lost 8 bases and the V segment lost 5 bases, leaving 12 bases of the junction unmatched.

This clonotype is judged medium-sized. The V and J genes are TRBV11-2 and TRBJ2-2; D not resolved. V lost 5 bases, J lost 0 bases, and 7 bases lay in between. CDR1 and CDR2 from the germline V gene are SGHAT and FQNNGV. This CDR3 contains 14 residues. The CDR3 is CASSRHPNTGELFF. In DNA form, the CDR3 reads TGTGCCAGCAGCCGACACCCGAACACCGGGGAGCTGTTTTTT.

This clonotype qualifies as medium-sized. The chain links TRBV28 to TRBJ1-4; 7 positions agree with TRBD1. Per the germline V gene, CDR1 is MDHEN and CDR2 is SYDVKM. V was pared by 3 bases and J by 0 bases, with 7 bases of the junction left unmatched. The CDR3 is 17 residues long. The chain's CDR3 is CASSLPGTVATNEKLFF. CDR3 DNA sequence: TGTGCCAGCAGTTTGCCGGGGACAGTTGCAACTAATGAAAAACTGTTTTTT.

This sequence joins TRBV7-2 and TRBJ2-1, with 8 bases fitting TRBD1. The V segment lost 5 bases and the J segment 10 bases; nucleotides outside the gene matches: 10. The CDR3 contains 14 residues. Germline V gene sequence: CDR1 SGHTA, CDR2 FQGNSA. CDR3 region: CASSTGGSRTEQFF. The CDR3 bases are TGTGCCAGCAGCACAGGGGGGTCGAGGACCGAGCAGTTCTTC.